This entry lists 24 T cell receptor beta chains sequenced from one sample in a study of blood T cell repertoires in COVID-19. Sequencing used immunoSEQ multiplex PCR; TCRdb keeps in-frame clones, though not all of them. The sample has about 180,000 clones; 86% are singletons. Sequenced: PBMCs or T cells enriched from blood (not recorded which). Receptors were obtained from a woman aged 25-40 years who had recovered from COVID-19.

V and J are TRBV5-1 and TRBJ2-7; 8 bases are shared with TRBD2. Germline V gene data show CDR1 as SGHRS and CDR2 as YFSETQ. The J segment lost 3 bases and the V segment lost 1 base, leaving 3 bases of the junction unmatched. The CDR3 is 14 amino acids. In DNA form, the CDR3 reads TGCGCCAGCAGCTTGTCAAGCGGGAGCTACGAGCAGTACTTC. Protein sequence: CASSLSSGSYEQYF.

This chain links TRBV29-1 with TRBJ1-2, with D possibly being TRBD1 (5 bases). The CDR3 is 12 amino acids. V gave up 6 bases and J gave up 3 bases, with 11 bases separating them. Germline V lookup: CDR1 SQVTM, CDR2 ANQGSEA. The CDR3 protein is CSVETGDYGYTF. The CDR3 DNA reads TGCAGCGTAGAAACAGGTGACTATGGCTACACCTTC.

The DNA of the CDR3 is TGTGCCAGTAGTATCGGACTCATGAACACTGAAGCTTTCTTT. This gives the protein CASSIGLMNTEAFF. The chain carries TRBV19 and TRBJ1-1; D remains unclear. From germline, CDR1 is LNHDA and CDR2 SQIVND (reference sequence). The CDR3 sequence is 14 residues long. Trimming removed 3 bases from V and 0 bases from J, with 8 bases in between.

The CDR3 protein is CASSVLYMTGVNGYTF. CDR3 DNA: TGTGCCAGCAGTGTTCTATATATGACAGGGGTGAATGGCTACACCTTC. This chain uses TRBV6-1 with TRBJ1-2, with TRBD1 matching over 8 bases. The V segment lost 4 bases and the J segment 6 bases; nucleotides outside the gene matches: 13. Looked up from germline, CDR1 is MNHNS and CDR2 is SASEGT. CDR3 size: 16 residues.

The chain carries TRBV30 and TRBJ2-7, with 7 bases fitting TRBD1. CDR3 length: 13 residues. V was pared by 3 bases and J by 1 base, with 3 bases of the junction left unmatched. Looked up from germline, CDR1 is GTSNPN and CDR2 is SVGIG (reference sequence). The CDR3 spells CAWRKGQSYEQYF. In DNA, the CDR3 is TGTGCCTGGAGAAAGGGACAGTCCTACGAGCAGTACTTC.

The V and J genes are TRBV28 and TRBJ2-1; TRBD2 agrees at 7 bases. Germline values: CDR1 MDHEN, CDR2 SYDVKM. The length of the CDR3 is 15 residues. V dropped 6 bases and J dropped 6; count of bases not matched to a gene: 11. DNA for the CDR3: TGTGCCAGCAGGGGAGGGACGGGACCCTCCAATGAGCAGTTCTTC. It specifies CASRGGTGPSNEQFF.

This chain joins TRBV10-3 and TRBJ2-1; TRBD2 matches at 7 bases. CDR1 and CDR2 (germline): ENHRY, SYGVKD. There are 17 residues in the CDR3. V trimming: 3 bases; J trimming: 4 bases; junction bases outside the gene matches: 12. CDR3 sequence: CAISDSPWRGKYNEQFF. As DNA, the CDR3 is TGTGCCATCAGTGACTCCCCTTGGCGGGGGAAATACAATGAGCAGTTCTTC.

This chain uses TRBV7-3 with TRBJ2-1, with a tentative D call TRBD1 (6 bases). Germline loops: CDR1 SGHTA, CDR2 FQGTGA. The V and J ends lost 2 bases and 8 bases respectively, with 10 bases between them. There are 13 residues in the CDR3. This CDR3 reads CASSLEGVDEQFF. Written as DNA, the CDR3 is TGTGCCAGCAGCTTAGAGGGGGTGGATGAGCAGTTCTTC.

The V gene is TRBV25-1, the J gene TRBJ1-5, with a weak D call TRBD1 (6 bases). The CDR3 covers 14 residues. Trimming pared 8 bases from V and 0 bases from J, leaving 11 bases between. From germline, CDR1 is MGHDK and CDR2 SYGVNS. The CDR3 is CASGEGDSNQPQHF. The CDR3 nucleotides are TGTGCCAGCGGGGAGGGGGATAGCAATCAGCCCCAGCATTTT.

The chain links TRBV6-1 to TRBJ2-7; TRBD1 aligns across 7 bases. CDR3 size: 17 residues. J was trimmed by 1 base and V by 3 bases; bases with no gene match: 12. The germline V gene encodes CDR1 MNHNS and CDR2 SASEGT. CDR3 nucleotides: TGTGCCAGCAGTGACCATCACCTAAGACAGGGATCCTACGAGCAGTACTTC. It encodes CASSDHHLRQGSYEQYF.

The V and J genes are TRBV5-1 and TRBJ1-2, with D unclear. CDR1 is SGHRS, CDR2 YFSETQ, per germline. This CDR3 contains 15 residues. The V gene lost 0 bases and the J gene lost 3 bases, with 12 bases spanning the gap. The CDR3 here is CASSLGVSGDYGYTF. As DNA, the CDR3 is TGCGCCAGCAGCTTGGGAGTAAGCGGCGACTATGGCTACACCTTC.

This clone occurred a few times. This sequence joins TRBV19 and TRBJ2-3; 10 bases line up with TRBD1. Trimming took 7 bases from V and 4 from J; bases not matched to a gene: 8. CDR3 length: 15 amino acids. Germline values: CDR1 LNHDA, CDR2 SQIVND (reference sequence). This chain's CDR3 is CASTKSGTGADTQYF. In DNA, the CDR3 is TGTGCCAGTACCAAGTCCGGGACAGGGGCAGATACGCAGTATTTT. Together with reference TRBV19 and TRBJ2-3, the CDR3 gives the full variable domain: DGGITQSPKYLFRKEGQNVTLSCEQNLNHDAMYWYRQDPGQGLRLIYYSQIVNDFQKGDIAEGYSVSREKKESFPLTVTSAQKNPTAFYLCASTKSGTGADTQYFGPGTRLTVL.

The chain has TRBV10-2 and TRBJ2-3; 10 nucleotides match TRBD2. Looked up from germline, CDR1 is WSHSY and CDR2 is SAAADI. The CDR3 is made up of 15 amino acids. The trim removed 6 bases at V and 1 base at J, leaving 4 bases unmatched. In DNA form, the CDR3 reads TGCGCCAGCAGGCCCGGGACTAGCGGCACAGATACGCAGTATTTT. Amino acids: CASRPGTSGTDTQYF.

The J gene is TRBJ2-2, the V gene TRBV4-1; 9 bases are a match to TRBD2. Germline V lookup: CDR1 MGHRA, CDR2 YSYEKL. The length of the CDR3 is 15 residues. J was trimmed by 5 bases and V by 1 base; bases with no gene match: 2. The CDR3 protein is CASSQVLAGTGELFF. CDR3 coding DNA: TGCGCCAGCAGCCAAGTTCTAGCGGGAACCGGGGAGCTGTTTTTT.

The CDR3 sequence is CASSQDPGLAGKETQYF. The CDR3 nucleotides read TGCGCCAGCAGCCAAGATCCCGGACTAGCGGGAAAAGAGACCCAGTACTTC. The chain has TRBV4-1 and TRBJ2-5, with TRBD2 identical over 12 bases. Germline assignment: CDR1 MGHRA and CDR2 YSYEKL. CDR3 length: 17 amino acids. Losses at the gene ends were 0 bases for V and 3 bases for J; bases not matched to a gene: 5.

Notes on this clone: This specimen includes other DNA sequences encoding the same CDR3. In DNA form, the CDR3 reads TGCAGCGTAGGACAGAACACTGAAGCTTTCTTT. Translating gives CSVGQNTEAFF. V and J are TRBV29-1 and TRBJ1-1, with D maybe TRBD1 (5 bases). Germline V gives CDR1 SQVTM, CDR2 ANQGSEA. The germline V and J ends were trimmed by 6 bases and 1 base, with 6 bases remaining between them. The CDR3 has 11 amino acids.

The rearrangement joins TRBV27 to TRBJ2-1; 9 bases fit TRBD1. Trimming cost V 5 bases and J 13 bases; bases outside gene matches: 9. The CDR3 length is 13 residues. Germline loops: CDR1 MNHEY, CDR2 SMNVEV (reference sequence). The CDR3 bases are TGTGCCAGCAGTCCGGGGACAGGGTTTAAACAGTTCTTC. Its translation is CASSPGTGFKQFF.

The CDR3 nucleotides read TGCGCCAGCAGCCCCGGTGGCCTCGGGGACATTCAGTACTTC. Encoded protein: CASSPGGLGDIQYF. The chain has TRBV5-1 and TRBJ2-4; D perhaps matches TRBD2 (5 bases). The CDR3 has 14 residues. Germline loops: CDR1 SGHRS, CDR2 YFSETQ. V was clipped by 4 bases and J by 8 bases, with 16 bases between them.

The J gene is TRBJ2-7, the V gene TRBV2; 13 bases match TRBD2. Germline CDR1 SNHLY, CDR2 FYNNEI. The CDR3 spans 20 residues. V dropped 6 bases and J dropped 2; count of bases not matched to a gene: 19. CDR3 in amino acids: CASRGQAGTSGTSGAYEQYF. The CDR3 DNA is TGTGCCAGCAGAGGACAGGCTGGGACTAGCGGGACGTCAGGGGCCTACGAGCAGTACTTC.

This clone was detected once. The chain recombines TRBV7-8 with TRBJ2-2, with a weak D call TRBD2 (6 bases). The CDR3 extends over 18 amino acids. Trimming removed 0 bases at V and 3 bases at J, with 17 bases between. The germline gives CDR1 SGHVS, CDR2 FQNEAQ. The CDR3 coding sequence is TGTGCCAGCAGCTTAGCGCGGGCGAGGCGGGATCACACCGGGGAGCTGTTTTTT. Translated, it gives CASSLARARRDHTGELFF.

The rearrangement links TRBV2 to TRBJ1-1, with TRBD1 matching 8 bases. Germline V lookup: CDR1 SNHLY, CDR2 FYNNEI. Trimming cost V 6 bases and J 5 bases; bases outside gene matches: 8. This CDR3 comprises 14 residues. As DNA, the CDR3 is TGTGCCAGCAGATCACAAACAGGGGGAACTGAAGCTTTCTTT. Its translation: CASRSQTGGTEAFF.

The chain recombines TRBV18 with TRBJ2-6; the D gene is possibly TRBD1 (6 bases). The germline V gene encodes CDR1 KGHSH and CDR2 LQKENI. The V and J ends lost 3 bases and 2 bases respectively, with 14 bases between them. This CDR3 has 17 residues. The CDR3 region is CASSPLQGAPGANVLTF. The DNA of the CDR3 is TGTGCCAGCTCACCGTTACAGGGAGCGCCTGGGGCCAACGTCCTGACTTTC.

CDR3 bases: TGTGCCAGCAGCTTAGGCGGTGGTGCCAAAAACATTCAGTACTTC. It encodes CASSLGGGAKNIQYF. This chain joins TRBV13 and TRBJ2-4; no definite D call. This CDR3 is built from 15 residues. V shed 0 bases and J shed 1 base, with 7 bases lying between them. Germline V gene lookup returns CDR1 PRHDT and CDR2 FYEKMQ (reference sequence).

This clone was detected once. This sequence joins TRBV6-5 and TRBJ1-2; TRBD1 is a possible D gene (6 bases). The CDR3 consists of 12 residues. Germline V gives CDR1 MNHEY, CDR2 SVGAGI. The V end was cut by 7 bases, the J end by 7 bases, with 13 bases between. The CDR3 here is CASNKRGGGYTF. In DNA form, the CDR3 reads TGTGCCAGCAATAAAAGAGGGGGTGGCTACACCTTC.